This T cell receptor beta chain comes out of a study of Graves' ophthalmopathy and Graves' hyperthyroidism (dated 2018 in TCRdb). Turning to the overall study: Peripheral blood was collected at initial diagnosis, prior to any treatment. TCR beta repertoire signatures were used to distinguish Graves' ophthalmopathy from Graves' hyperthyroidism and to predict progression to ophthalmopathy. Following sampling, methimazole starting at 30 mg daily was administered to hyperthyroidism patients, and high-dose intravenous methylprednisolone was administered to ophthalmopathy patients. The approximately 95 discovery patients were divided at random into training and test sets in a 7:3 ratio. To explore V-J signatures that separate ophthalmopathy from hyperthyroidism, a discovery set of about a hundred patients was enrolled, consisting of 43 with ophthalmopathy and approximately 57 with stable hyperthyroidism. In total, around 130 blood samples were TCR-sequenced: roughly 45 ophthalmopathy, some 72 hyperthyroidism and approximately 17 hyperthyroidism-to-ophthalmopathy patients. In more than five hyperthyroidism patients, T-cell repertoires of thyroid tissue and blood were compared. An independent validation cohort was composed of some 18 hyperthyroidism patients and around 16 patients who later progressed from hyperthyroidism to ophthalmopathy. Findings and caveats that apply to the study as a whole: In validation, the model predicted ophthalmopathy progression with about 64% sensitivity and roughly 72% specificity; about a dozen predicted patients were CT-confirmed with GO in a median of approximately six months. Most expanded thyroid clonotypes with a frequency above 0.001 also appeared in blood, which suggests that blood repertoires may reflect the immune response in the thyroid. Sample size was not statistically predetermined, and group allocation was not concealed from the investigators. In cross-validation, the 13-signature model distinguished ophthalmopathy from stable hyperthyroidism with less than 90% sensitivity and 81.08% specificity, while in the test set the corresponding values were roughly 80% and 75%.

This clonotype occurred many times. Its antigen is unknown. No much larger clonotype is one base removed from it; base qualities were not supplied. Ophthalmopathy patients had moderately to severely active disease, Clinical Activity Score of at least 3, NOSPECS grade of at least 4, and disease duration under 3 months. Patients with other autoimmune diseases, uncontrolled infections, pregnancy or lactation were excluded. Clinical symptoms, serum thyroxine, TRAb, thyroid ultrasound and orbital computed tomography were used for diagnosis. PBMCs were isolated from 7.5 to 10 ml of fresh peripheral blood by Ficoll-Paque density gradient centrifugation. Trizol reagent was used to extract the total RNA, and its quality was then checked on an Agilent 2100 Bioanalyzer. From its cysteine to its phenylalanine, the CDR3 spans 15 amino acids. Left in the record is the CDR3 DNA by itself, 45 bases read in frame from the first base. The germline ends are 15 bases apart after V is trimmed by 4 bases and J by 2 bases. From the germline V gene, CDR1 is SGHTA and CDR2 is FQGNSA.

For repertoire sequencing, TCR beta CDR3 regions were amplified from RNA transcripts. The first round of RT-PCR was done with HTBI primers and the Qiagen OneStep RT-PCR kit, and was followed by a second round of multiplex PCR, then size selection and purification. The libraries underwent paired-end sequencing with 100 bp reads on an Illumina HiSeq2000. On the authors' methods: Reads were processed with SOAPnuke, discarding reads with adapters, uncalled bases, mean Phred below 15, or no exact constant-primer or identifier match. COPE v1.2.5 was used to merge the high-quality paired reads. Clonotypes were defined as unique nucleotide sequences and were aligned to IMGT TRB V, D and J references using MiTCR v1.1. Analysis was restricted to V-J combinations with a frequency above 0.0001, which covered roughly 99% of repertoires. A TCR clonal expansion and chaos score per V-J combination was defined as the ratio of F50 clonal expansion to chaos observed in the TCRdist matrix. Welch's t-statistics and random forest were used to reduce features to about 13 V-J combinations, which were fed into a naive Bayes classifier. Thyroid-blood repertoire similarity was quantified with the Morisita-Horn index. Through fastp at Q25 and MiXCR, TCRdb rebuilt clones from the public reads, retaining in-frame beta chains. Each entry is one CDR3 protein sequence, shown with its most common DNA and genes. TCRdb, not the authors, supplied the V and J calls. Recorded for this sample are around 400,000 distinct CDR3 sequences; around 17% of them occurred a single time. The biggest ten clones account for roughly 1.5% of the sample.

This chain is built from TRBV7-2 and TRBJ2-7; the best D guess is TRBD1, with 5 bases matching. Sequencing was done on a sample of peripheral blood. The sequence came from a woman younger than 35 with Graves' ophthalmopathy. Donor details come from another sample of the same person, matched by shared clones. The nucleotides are TGTGCCAGCAGCTCCCACTCTCAGGGAACCTACGAGCAGTACTTC. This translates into CASSSHSQGTYEQYF. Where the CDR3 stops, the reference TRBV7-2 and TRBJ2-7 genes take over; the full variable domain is GAGVSQSPSNKVTEKGKDVELRCDPISGHTALYWYRQSLGQGLEFLIYFQGNSAPDKSGLPSDRFSAERTGGSVSTLTIQRTQQEDSAVYLCASSSHSQGTYEQYFGPGTRLTVT.